A single sample is the source of the 23 T cell receptor beta chains below, sequenced in a study of T cells in Graves' hyperthyroidism and ophthalmopathy. RNA transcripts served as the template for amplifying TCR beta CDR3 regions. In the first-round RT-PCR of the TCR CDR3, the HTBI primer set was used. MiXCR, applied by TCRdb to the multiplex PCR reads, yields one record per CDR3 protein. This table has about 47,000 distinct CDR3 sequences, 45% to 65% appearing once. Sequenced input: peripheral blood or thyroid tissue (not recorded which). The receptors were sampled from a man between 18 and 35 years old with Graves' hyperthyroidism.

As concerns this clonotype: This sequence may be a read error, since a much larger clone differs from it by one base. The chain is built from TRBV6-2 or TRBV6-3 and TRBJ2-7, with TRBD2 identical over 14 bases. Per germline, CDR1 MNHEY and CDR2 SVGEGT. CDR3 length: 17 amino acids. With V trimmed by 2 bases and J by 6 bases, 9 bases remained unmatched. The DNA of the CDR3 is TGTGCCAGCAGTTACGACGGACTAGCGGGAGGAATCTGCGAGCAGTACTTC. It encodes CASSYDGLAGGICEQYF.

CDR3 coding DNA: TGTGCCAGCGGCGAAGAGACCCAGTACTTC. Translation gives CASGEETQYF. This chain uses TRBV7-9 with TRBJ2-5; D remains unclear. The V gene's germline CDR1 is SEHNR and CDR2 FQNEAQ (reference sequence). Trimming stripped 8 bases from V and 3 bases from J, with 4 bases between. The CDR3 length is 10 residues.

The genes are TRBV10-3 and TRBJ1-1, with a tentative D call TRBD1 (5 bases). Deletions cut 0 bases from V and 0 bases from J, with 5 bases between. Germline CDR1 is ENHRY and CDR2 is SYGVKD. This CDR3 spans 14 amino acids. Written as DNA, the CDR3 is TGTGCCATCAGTGAGTCGACAGTGAACACTGAAGCTTTCTTT. Its translation is CAISESTVNTEAFF.

The V and J genes are TRBV25-1 and TRBJ1-6; TRBD1 agrees at 7 bases. This CDR3 spans 16 amino acids. The V segment lost 6 bases and the J segment 7 bases; nucleotides outside the gene matches: 12. Looked up from germline, CDR1 is MGHDK and CDR2 is SYGVNS. Here the CDR3 DNA reads TGTGCCAGCAGGGGTACAGGGGATTCCCTCAATTCACCCCTCCACTTT. Translating it yields CASRGTGDSLNSPLHF.

This sequence joins TRBV11-2 and TRBJ2-5; 8 positions match TRBD1. The CDR3 contains 13 residues. V lost 5 bases to trimming and J lost 5 bases; unmatched junction nucleotides: 4. The germline CDR1 and CDR2 sequences are SGHAT and FQNNGV. CDR3 in amino acids: CASSQDRVETQYF. DNA of the CDR3: TGTGCCAGCAGCCAGGACAGGGTGGAGACCCAGTACTTC.

The chain links TRBV19 to TRBJ1-5; D ambiguous. Per the germline V gene, CDR1 is LNHDA and CDR2 is SQIVND (reference sequence). V gave up 8 bases and J gave up 3 bases, with 17 bases separating them. The CDR3 totals 15 residues. The CDR3 region has the DNA TGTGCCAGTGTACGGATAGCCAACCTCAATCAGCCCCAGCATTTT. It encodes CASVRIANLNQPQHF.

In its sample, this clonotype ranks as medium-sized (0.01 to 0.1%). The genes are TRBV7-9 and TRBJ2-6; D gene uncertain. Trimming pared 1 base from V and 2 bases from J, leaving 6 bases between. The V gene's germline CDR1 is SEHNR and CDR2 FQNEAQ (reference sequence). The CDR3 extends over 15 amino acids. The CDR3 reads CASSLELAGANVLTF. For the CDR3, the DNA is TGTGCCAGCAGCTTAGAGCTGGCTGGGGCCAACGTCCTGACTTTC.

The chain employs TRBV20-1 and TRBJ2-7; 12 positions match TRBD2. V was clipped by 1 base and J by 0 bases; unmatched bases: 7. The germline CDR1 and CDR2 sequences are DFQATT and SNEGSKA (reference sequence). The CDR3 is 17 amino acids. CDR3 bases: TGCAGTGCTAGAGGTGGACTAGCGGGACCCTTCTCCTACGAGCAGTACTTC. Protein: CSARGGLAGPFSYEQYF.

The chain has TRBV10-3 and TRBJ1-2; 7 bases agree with TRBD1. Germline V gene data show CDR1 as ENHRY and CDR2 as SYGVKD. The V segment lost 0 bases and the J segment 3 bases; nucleotides outside the gene matches: 4. This CDR3 region has 15 residues. DNA for the CDR3: TGTGCCATCAGTGAGTCGAAGGGACAGCACTATGGCTACACCTTC. This gives the protein CAISESKGQHYGYTF.

The rearrangement uses TRBV25-1 and TRBJ1-2; D gene ambiguous. Trimming left V 3 bases short and J 3 bases short, with 8 bases between. CDR3 length equals 13 residues. Germline CDR1 reads MGHDK; CDR2 reads SYGVNS. This CDR3 is CASSEYGDYGYTF. For the CDR3, the DNA is TGTGCCAGCAGTGAGTACGGCGACTATGGCTACACCTTC.

In its sample, this clonotype was seen many times. The chain's CDR3 is CASSPRSSTGELFF. The CDR3 region has the DNA TGTGCCAGCAGCCCGAGGTCAAGTACCGGGGAGCTGTTTTTT. The genes are TRBV7-3 and TRBJ2-2, with D unresolved. Trimming removed 5 bases at V and 5 bases at J, with 12 bases between. This CDR3 comprises 14 residues. Per germline, CDR1 SGHTA and CDR2 FQGTGA.

The chain combines TRBV10-2 with TRBJ2-5; 11 bases are a match to TRBD2. Germline CDR1 is WSHSY and CDR2 is SAAADI. The CDR3 sequence is 15 residues long. J lost 4 bases, V lost 6 bases, and 7 bases had no gene match. The CDR3 nucleotides read TGCGCCAGCAGAGATAGCGGGAGGGCCGGAGAGACCCAGTACTTC. Translated: CASRDSGRAGETQYF.

This clonotype came up many times. The V call is TRBV3-1, the J call TRBJ1-6; no clear D gene. Germline V gene data show CDR1 as LGHDT and CDR2 as YNNKEL (reference sequence). The V end was cut by 8 bases, the J end by 4 bases, with 9 bases between. The length of the CDR3 is 13 residues. Here the CDR3 reads CASADFYNSPLHF. CDR3 DNA: TGTGCCAGCGCGGATTTTTATAATTCACCCCTCCACTTT.

The gene calls are TRBV24-1 and TRBJ2-2; possibly TRBD2 for D (6 bases). Trimming pared 4 bases from V and 5 bases from J, leaving 10 bases between. The germline V gene encodes CDR1 KGHDR and CDR2 SFDVKD. There are 14 residues in the CDR3. The CDR3 region has the DNA TGTGCCACCAGTGAGCGGGACGGGACCGGGGAGCTGTTTTTT. Amino acid sequence: CATSERDGTGELFF.

This clonotype was detected many times. Relative to the germline gene, one junction end is altered; a read error may explain this. This chain uses TRBV7-2 with TRBJ1-3; 11 nucleotides align to TRBD1. From germline, CDR1 is SGHTA and CDR2 FQGNSA. There are 19 residues in the CDR3. The CDR3, as DNA: TGCGCCAGCAGCCAAGACCCCGGGACAGGGGGATTCTCTGGAAACACCATATATTTT. Amino acid sequence: CASSQDPGTGGFSGNTIYF.

This chain connects TRBV29-1 to TRBJ2-7; 14 nucleotides agree with TRBD2. There are 16 residues in the CDR3. Germline CDR1 reads SQVTM; CDR2 reads ANQGSEA. Trimming took 6 bases from V and 4 from J; bases not matched to a gene: 11. The CDR3 coding sequence is TGCAGCGTGAGGCCCGGGACTAGCGGGAGTTTGTACGAGCAGTACTTC. It is translated as CSVRPGTSGSLYEQYF.

This clonotype was observed a handful of times. The genes are TRBV30 and TRBJ1-4, with D unresolved. Germline V gene sequence: CDR1 GTSNPN, CDR2 SVGIG (reference sequence). CDR3 length: 20 residues. The V and J ends lost 1 base and 6 bases respectively, with 30 bases between them. The CDR3 region is CAWSDINNPFRKTSYEKLFF. The CDR3, as DNA: TGTGCCTGGAGTGACATAAACAATCCTTTTCGGAAAACTTCGTATGAAAAACTGTTTTTT.

A word on this clonotype: Relative to the germline gene, one junction end is altered; a read error may explain this. This rearrangement joins TRBV28 to TRBJ2-2; D gene uncertain. Germline V gene lookup returns CDR1 MDHEN and CDR2 SYDVKM. CDR3 length equals 14 residues. CDR3 coding DNA: TGTACCAGCAGCCCCCTCGGTGGGACCGGGGAGCTGTTTTTT. It yields the protein CTSSPLGGTGELFF.

This clonotype was seen a few times. The chain links TRBV30 to TRBJ1-1; D is undetermined. Trimming pared 1 base from V and 4 bases from J, leaving 13 bases between. The length of the CDR3 is 14 residues. Germline V gene lookup returns CDR1 GTSNPN and CDR2 SVGIG (reference sequence). The CDR3 nucleotides read TGTGCCTGGAGTGCCGGGGTTGTGGGCACTGAAGCTTTCTTT. Protein: CAWSAGVVGTEAFF. Looking up the rest from reference TRBV30 and TRBJ1-1 gives the full variable domain: SQTIHQWPATLVQPVGSPLSLECTVEGTSNPNLYWYRQAAGRGLQLLFYSVGIGQISSEVPQNLSASRPQDRQFILSSKKLLLSDSGFYLCAWSAGVVGTEAFFGQGTRLTVV.

The chain employs TRBV2 and TRBJ2-5; unclear D gene. Germline V CDR1 and CDR2: SNHLY, FYNNEI. The CDR3 runs to 14 residues. V lost 1 base and J 7 bases, leaving 13 bases between the germline ends. DNA of the CDR3: TGTGCCAGCAGTGAAGGTGGCCGAGCAGGGACCCAGTACTTC. This translates into CASSEGGRAGTQYF.

This clonotype was counted at least ten times. A read error may account for a junction end that differs from germline. The chain recombines TRBV7-2 with TRBJ1-2; TRBD1 is a possible D gene (5 bases). Germline-derived CDR1 and CDR2 are SGHTA and FQGNSA. This CDR3 is built from 13 residues. The CDR3 is CASSLVGDSNQSF. CDR3 nucleotides: TGTGCCAGCAGCTTAGTTGGAGACAGCAACCAAAGCTTC.

This chain uses TRBV7-2 with TRBJ1-5; 7 nucleotides agree with TRBD1. Germline V CDR1 and CDR2: SGHTA, FQGNSA. The CDR3 is made up of 14 amino acids. V gave up 5 bases and J gave up 3 bases; unmatched junction bases: 4. The CDR3 DNA reads as TGTGCCAGCAGCCTGGGGACAGCCAATCAGCCCCAGCATTTT. This encodes CASSLGTANQPQHF.

Details on this clonotype: It is likely a read error, because the conserved phenylalanine at the end of the CDR3 is missing. Because the CDR3's place on the DNA is in doubt, the DNA is left out and the CDR3 is given as listed by TCRdb. This sequence joins TRBV7-9 and TRBJ2-7; TRBD1 is taken as the D call from the table, unchecked against the DNA. Including both end residues, the CDR3 is 15 amino acids long. Germline V gene sequence: CDR1 SEHNR, CDR2 FQNEAQ (reference sequence). The CDR3 sequence: CASSQINRVFHEQHS.